The 23 T cell receptor beta chains given below trace back to one sample, sequenced in a study of cytomegalovirus exposure and HLA in healthy donors. The PCR had 60 Vbeta and 13 Jbeta primers. Clones were sequenced by immunoSEQ multiplex PCR, and TCRdb holds only the in-frame ones, with some missing. Of approximately 190,000 clones listed, around 90% are singletons. Sample: PBMCs. The receptors come from a boy aged 2-9 years in good health and CMV-seronegative.

The chain is built from TRBV28 and TRBJ1-4; the D gene is possibly TRBD1 (6 bases). This CDR3 spans 14 amino acids. Germline CDR1 reads MDHEN; CDR2 reads SYDVKM. Trimming took 5 bases from V and 2 from J, leaving 9 bases between them. As DNA, the CDR3 is TGTGCCAGCAGTGGTGGACAGACTAATGAAAAACTGTTTTTT. Its protein product is CASSGGQTNEKLFF.

J is TRBJ1-1 and V is TRBV7-3; 11 nucleotides line up with TRBD1. Germline loops: CDR1 SGHTA, CDR2 FQGTGA. CDR3 length: 16 amino acids. Trimming took 5 bases from V and 1 from J; bases not matched to a gene: 6. The CDR3 region is CASSPDRGLSNTEAFF. The CDR3 nucleotides read TGTGCCAGCAGCCCGGACAGGGGGCTGTCGAACACTGAAGCTTTCTTT.

The chain joins TRBV2 to TRBJ1-6; 9 bases agree with TRBD1. CDR3 length: 18 residues. V was pared by 6 bases and J by 6 bases, with 15 bases of the junction left unmatched. Germline V gene data show CDR1 as SNHLY and CDR2 as FYNNEI. The CDR3 is CASSTRPPGQGGNSPLHF. The CDR3 nucleotides are TGTGCCAGCAGCACCAGGCCGCCGGGACAGGGAGGTAATTCACCCCTCCACTTT.

The chain links TRBV9 to TRBJ2-5; D is ambiguous. There are 13 residues in the CDR3. Germline loops: CDR1 SGDLS, CDR2 YYNGEE. Trimming shortened V by 3 bases and J by 2 bases, and 8 bases separated the two germline ends. CDR3 bases: TGTGCCAGCAGCGCTTACGGGCAAGAGACCCAGTACTTC. This codes for CASSAYGQETQYF. Using reference TRBV9 and TRBJ2-5 for the parts outside the CDR3, the full variable domain is DSGVTQTPKHLITATGQRVTLRCSPRSGDLSVYWYQQSLDQGLQFLIQYYNGEERAKGNILERFSAQQFPDLHSELNLSSLELGDSALYFCASSAYGQETQYFGPGTRLLVL.

This chain connects TRBV7-8 to TRBJ1-2; possibly TRBD1 for D (6 bases). The CDR3 runs to 12 residues. The V gene's germline CDR1 is SGHVS and CDR2 FQNEAQ. With 10 bases removed from V and 3 bases from J, the gap between germline ends came to 12 bases. The CDR3: CATQRTDYGYTF. In nucleotides, the CDR3 is TGTGCCACTCAACGGACAGACTATGGCTACACCTTC.

The V call is TRBV28, the J call TRBJ2-7; TRBD2 is a possible D gene (5 bases). The germline CDR1 and CDR2 sequences are MDHEN and SYDVKM. The CDR3 length is 12 residues. V was cut by 6 bases and J by 7 bases, with 13 bases left in between. As DNA, the CDR3 is TGTGCCAGCAGCGCCCGGGTAGCGGAGCAGTACTTC. It specifies CASSARVAEQYF.

This clone was detected once. V usage is TRBV27 and J usage is TRBJ2-1; TRBD1 aligns across 7 bases. The CDR3 totals 15 residues. After removal of 0 bases from V and 4 bases from J, the junction contained 3 bases not matched to a gene. Germline CDR1 and CDR2: MNHEY and SMNVEV (reference sequence). The CDR3 reads CASSLSRDRYNEQFF. CDR3 nucleotides: TGTGCCAGCAGTTTATCCCGGGACAGATACAATGAGCAGTTCTTC.

V gene TRBV7-6 combines with J gene TRBJ2-7, with 7 bases matching TRBD2. The CDR3 is made up of 14 amino acids. Losses at the gene ends were 6 bases for V and 2 bases for J; bases not matched to a gene: 7. Germline V gene lookup returns CDR1 SGHVS and CDR2 FNYEAQ. Written as DNA, the CDR3 is TGTGCCAGCAGTGCTAGGGGAGGGACCTACGAGCAGTACTTC. It yields the protein CASSARGGTYEQYF.

The chain employs TRBV6-1 and TRBJ2-1; 9 nucleotides match TRBD1. CDR1 and CDR2 (germline): MNHNS, SASEGT. Trimming at V came to 5 bases and at J to 8 bases, leaving 10 bases not matched to a gene. The CDR3 loop spans 15 amino acids. The CDR3 loop is CASSITGGAGDEQFF. The CDR3, as DNA: TGTGCCAGCAGTATAACAGGGGGCGCGGGTGATGAGCAGTTCTTC.

This clone was counted once. V and J are TRBV11-1 and TRBJ1-1, with 8 bases aligning to TRBD1. The J segment lost 5 bases and the V segment lost 5 bases, leaving 7 bases of the junction unmatched. Per the germline V gene, CDR1 is SGHAT and CDR2 is FQDESV (reference sequence). The CDR3 is 14 residues long. This chain's CDR3 is CASSADRGGTEAFF. The CDR3, as DNA: TGTGCCAGCAGCGCCGACAGGGGAGGGACTGAAGCTTTCTTT.

DNA of the CDR3: TGTGCCAGCTCACCACCGGGGCTATTCTACGAGCAGTACTTC. Protein product: CASSPPGLFYEQYF. The V gene is TRBV18, the J gene TRBJ2-7; D may be TRBD1 (5 bases). Trimming pared 0 bases from V and 3 bases from J, leaving 9 bases between. This CDR3 has 14 amino acids. Germline CDR1 reads KGHSH; CDR2 reads LQKENI.

This chain uses TRBV2 with TRBJ1-4; D gene uncertain. CDR3 length: 14 amino acids. In germline, CDR1 is SNHLY, CDR2 FYNNEI. The V end was cut by 8 bases, the J end by 6 bases, with 16 bases between. CDR3 DNA: TGTGCCAGCCTCCCGGAGGAAGGAGATGAAAAACTGTTTTTT. Translating it yields CASLPEEGDEKLFF.

This chain uses TRBV2 with TRBJ2-1; TRBD2 agrees at 7 bases. CDR1 SNHLY and CDR2 FYNNEI come from the germline V gene. V shed 6 bases and J 4 bases; nucleotides not matched to a gene: 6. CDR3 size: 14 residues. The CDR3 bases are TGTGCCAGCAGAGATGGCGGGAGTTACAATGAGCAGTTCTTC. Protein: CASRDGGSYNEQFF.

The chain couples TRBV5-6 to TRBJ1-2; tentatively, D is TRBD1 (6 bases). Germline assignment: CDR1 SGHDT and CDR2 YYEEEE. Trimming shortened V by 1 base and J by 3 bases, and 13 bases separated the two germline ends. This CDR3 contains 15 residues. In DNA, the CDR3 is TGTGCCAGCAGCTTGCAAAACAGGGCTGACTATGGCTACACCTTC. This codes for CASSLQNRADYGYTF.

The V gene is TRBV19, the J gene TRBJ1-1, with D uncertain. The V end lost 7 bases, the J end lost 1 base, and 16 bases lay between the germline ends. The CDR3 loop spans 15 amino acids. CDR1 is LNHDA, CDR2 SQIVND, per germline (reference sequence). The CDR3 nucleotides read TGTGCCAGTATCTTAGGGAGGCAGACGAACACTGAAGCTTTCTTT. It encodes CASILGRQTNTEAFF. The full variable domain, completed using reference TRBV19 and TRBJ1-1, is DGGITQSPKYLFRKEGQNVTLSCEQNLNHDAMYWYRQDPGQGLRLIYYSQIVNDFQKGDIAEGYSVSREKKESFPLTVTSAQKNPTAFYLCASILGRQTNTEAFFGQGTRLTVV.

The chain links TRBV5-4 to TRBJ1-2; 12 nucleotides align to TRBD1. Germline trimming cut 4 bases from V and 3 bases from J; bases unmatched to any gene: 7. The CDR3 is made up of 16 amino acids. Germline lookup yields CDR1 SGHNT and CDR2 YYREEE (reference sequence). CDR3 sequence reads: CASSAGTGGGYYGYTF. The CDR3 region has the DNA TGTGCCAGCAGCGCCGGGACAGGGGGCGGCTACTATGGCTACACCTTC.

The genes are TRBV15 and TRBJ2-7, with no clear D. CDR1 LNHNV and CDR2 YYDKDF come from the germline V gene (reference sequence). The CDR3 extends over 15 amino acids. V was pared by 1 base and J by 0 bases, with 10 bases between. The CDR3 is CATSRGALSSYEQYF. DNA of the CDR3: TGTGCCACCAGCAGAGGTGCGCTGAGCTCCTACGAGCAGTACTTC.

The chain has TRBV15 and TRBJ2-2; weak D call: TRBD1 (6 bases). The germline V gene encodes CDR1 LNHNV and CDR2 YYDKDF (reference sequence). This CDR3 has 15 amino acids. Trimming removed 6 bases at V and 5 bases at J, with 16 bases between. This CDR3 is CATRQTLTGTGELFF. The CDR3 DNA sequence: TGTGCCACCAGGCAAACCCTTACAGGGACCGGGGAGCTGTTTTTT.

The chain is built from TRBV10-2 and TRBJ2-1; the D gene is possibly TRBD2 (6 bases). This CDR3 spans 17 amino acids. The germline V gene encodes CDR1 WSHSY and CDR2 SAAADI. Trimming removed 5 bases from V and 5 bases from J, with 22 bases in between. The CDR3 region is CASSPRPLAEGNNEQFF. In nucleotides, the CDR3 is TGCGCCAGCAGTCCCCGACCTTTAGCGGAGGGGAACAATGAGCAGTTCTTC.

This chain connects TRBV5-1 to TRBJ1-1; D is unresolved. This CDR3 comprises 16 residues. Germline V lookup: CDR1 SGHRS, CDR2 YFSETQ. With 0 bases removed from V and 4 bases from J, the gap between germline ends came to 16 bases. The CDR3, as DNA: TGCGCCAGCAGCTTGGTTGCCCAGGCTCTGGGCACTGAAGCTTTCTTT. It is translated as CASSLVAQALGTEAFF.

The CDR3 DNA reads TGTGCCAGTAGTCCAACAGGAGACAATGAAAAACTGTTTTTT. Its protein is CASSPTGDNEKLFF. The chain links TRBV19 to TRBJ1-4, with D perhaps TRBD1 (5 bases). CDR3 size: 14 residues. V was cut by 5 bases and J by 5 bases, with 12 bases left in between. CDR1 is LNHDA, CDR2 SQIVND, per germline (reference sequence).

The chain employs TRBV5-1 and TRBJ2-7; perhaps TRBD2 as D (5 bases). Germline-derived CDR1 and CDR2 are SGHRS and YFSETQ. Between the trimmed V and J ends, which lost 0 bases and 3 bases, there was a span of 10 bases. The CDR3 loop spans 14 amino acids. CDR3 in DNA: TGCGCCAGCAGCTTGGAAGGACTTAACTACGAGCAGTACTTC. This gives the protein CASSLEGLNYEQYF.

The chain carries TRBV9 and TRBJ1-6; 8 bases line up with TRBD1. The ends lost 0 bases at V and 7 bases at J; junction bases unmatched: 3. Germline loops: CDR1 SGDLS, CDR2 YYNGEE. The CDR3 loop spans 15 amino acids. In nucleotides, the CDR3 is TGTGCCAGCAGCGTAGGACAGGGGTTGAATTCACCCCTCCACTTT. It is translated as CASSVGQGLNSPLHF.